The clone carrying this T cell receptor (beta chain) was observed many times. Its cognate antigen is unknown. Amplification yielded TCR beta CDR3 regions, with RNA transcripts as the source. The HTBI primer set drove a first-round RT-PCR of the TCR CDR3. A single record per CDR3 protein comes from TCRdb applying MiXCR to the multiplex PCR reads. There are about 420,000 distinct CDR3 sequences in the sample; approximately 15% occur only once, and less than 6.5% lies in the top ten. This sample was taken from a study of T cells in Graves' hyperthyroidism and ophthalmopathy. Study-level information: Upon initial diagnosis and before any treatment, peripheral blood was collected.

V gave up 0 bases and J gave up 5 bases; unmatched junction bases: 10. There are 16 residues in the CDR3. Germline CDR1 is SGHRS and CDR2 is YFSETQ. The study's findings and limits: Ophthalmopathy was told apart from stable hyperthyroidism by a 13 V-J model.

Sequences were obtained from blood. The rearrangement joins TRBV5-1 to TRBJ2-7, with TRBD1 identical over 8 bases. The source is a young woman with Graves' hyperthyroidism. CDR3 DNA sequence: TGCGCCAGCAGCTTGGGCCTAGGACAGGGTGTTAACGAGCAGTACTTC. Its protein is CASSLGLGQGVNEQYF.